These 18 T cell receptor beta chains came from one sample sequenced in a study of Ad26.COV2.S vaccination and SARS-CoV-2 variants. Treatment indicated: roughly 19 received Ad26.COV2.S at low or high dose, single or two shots; roughly five received placebo; per-sample allocation not given. Sampling was done on day 63 after the first vaccine or placebo injection. Assay: immunoSEQ multiplex PCR; the TCRdb copy retains only in-frame clones and omits some. Found here are approximately 500,000 clones, around 85% of them singletons; the top ten hold 10% to 15%. The source material was peripheral blood, sampled in a trial of Ad26.COV2.S vaccine versus placebo. Receptors originate from a person between 18 and 65 years old who received the Ad26.COV2.S COVID-19 vaccine or a placebo.

This clone was seen a few times. CDR3 nucleotide sequence: TGTGCCAGCAGCTTTCTTGCAGAAAACACTGAAGCTTTCTTT. The encoded protein is CASSFLAENTEAFF. The J gene is TRBJ1-1, the V gene TRBV7-2; D unresolved. With 3 bases removed from V and 2 bases from J, the gap between germline ends came to 10 bases. CDR3 length equals 14 residues. Germline values: CDR1 SGHTA, CDR2 FQGNSA.

V and J are TRBV19 and TRBJ2-7; 11 bases fit TRBD1. This CDR3 is built from 17 residues. Germline-derived CDR1 and CDR2 are LNHDA and SQIVND (reference sequence). Trimming took 3 bases from V and 3 from J; bases not matched to a gene: 10. The CDR3 spells CASSIKYRDRGYYEQYF. DNA for the CDR3: TGTGCCAGTAGTATTAAATACCGGGACAGGGGGTACTACGAGCAGTACTTC. Complete variable domain (other parts from reference TRBV19 and TRBJ2-7): DGGITQSPKYLFRKEGQNVTLSCEQNLNHDAMYWYRQDPGQGLRLIYYSQIVNDFQKGDIAEGYSVSREKKESFPLTVTSAQKNPTAFYLCASSIKYRDRGYYEQYFGPGTRLTVT.

The CDR3 loop reads CASRSNGFGGSVGYGYTF. The DNA of the CDR3 is TGTGCCAGCCGAAGCAACGGGTTCGGGGGTAGTGTGGGCTATGGCTACACCTTC. V and J are TRBV28 and TRBJ1-2; TRBD1 is a possible D gene (5 bases). CDR3 size: 18 residues. Germline V CDR1 and CDR2: MDHEN, SYDVKM. Deletions cut 8 bases from V and 4 bases from J, with 29 bases between.

Of note for this clone: A junction end diverges from the germline sequence, so it may reflect a read error. The chain is built from TRBV5-8 and TRBJ2-7, with 11 nucleotides matching TRBD1. The CDR3 covers 13 residues. Germline values: CDR1 SGHTS, CDR2 YDEGEE. The CDR3: CASSRGTGGPRNF. CDR3 coding DNA: TGTGCCAGCAGCCGGGGGACAGGGGGTCCCAGGAACTTC.

V usage is TRBV6-5 and J usage is TRBJ2-3; 10 positions match TRBD2. V trimming: 4 bases; J trimming: 1 base; junction bases outside the gene matches: 5. Per the germline V gene, CDR1 is MNHEY and CDR2 is SVGAGI. The CDR3 spans 16 residues. The chain's CDR3 is CASSLLAGGGTDTQYF. The CDR3 DNA follows: TGTGCCAGCAGTTTGTTAGCGGGAGGTGGCACAGATACGCAGTATTTT.

The chain combines TRBV10-3 with TRBJ2-1, with a tentative D call TRBD2 (6 bases). Germline V lookup: CDR1 ENHRY, CDR2 SYGVKD. The CDR3 is 14 residues long. Between the trimmed V and J ends, which lost 11 bases and 0 bases, there was a span of 14 bases. The CDR3 loop is CAATAGSSYNEQFF. CDR3 nucleotides: TGTGCCGCAACCGCCGGGAGCTCCTACAATGAGCAGTTCTTC.

The chain couples TRBV28 to TRBJ1-5; 11 bases are shared with TRBD1. The V segment lost 4 bases and the J segment 6 bases; nucleotides outside the gene matches: 2. In germline, CDR1 is MDHEN, CDR2 SYDVKM. There are 14 residues in the CDR3. CDR3 region: CASSWGTGGQPQHF. DNA for the CDR3: TGTGCCAGCAGTTGGGGGACAGGGGGTCAGCCCCAGCATTTT.

The chain joins TRBV30 to TRBJ2-1, with TRBD2 identical over 8 bases. Germline assignment: CDR1 GTSNPN and CDR2 SVGIG (reference sequence). The junction had 4 bases not matched to a gene; V was cut back by 1 base and J by 2 bases. CDR3 length: 15 residues. The CDR3 protein is CAWSATSGAYNEQFF. CDR3 coding DNA: TGTGCCTGGAGTGCTACTAGCGGAGCCTACAATGAGCAGTTCTTC.

In this sample, this clone turned up a few times. Sequence at one end of the junction differs from germline and may be a read error. This sequence joins TRBV7-9 and TRBJ1-1; D remains unclear. Germline CDR1 SEHNR, CDR2 FQNEAQ (reference sequence). The length of the CDR3 is 14 residues. The CDR3 DNA follows: TGTGCCAGCAGCCTAGCCGGAAAGAACACTGAAGCTTTCTTT. This sequence encodes CASSLAGKNTEAFF. The whole variable domain, remainder taken from reference TRBV7-9 and TRBJ1-1, is DTGVSQNPRHKITKRGQNVTFRCDPISEHNRLYWYRQTLGQGPEFLTYFQNEAQLEKSRLLSDRFSAERPKGSFSTLEIQRTEQGDSAMYLCASSLAGKNTEAFFGQGTRLTVV.

The chain is built from TRBV7-6 and TRBJ1-3; D gene ambiguous. The germline V gene has CDR1 SGHVS and CDR2 FNYEAQ. Trimming removed 5 bases at V and 2 bases at J, with 13 bases between. The CDR3 covers 15 residues. The CDR3 DNA sequence: TGTGCCAGCAGCACCGGGCCGGAGGCTGGAAACACCATATATTTT. Translation gives CASSTGPEAGNTIYF.

This clone was counted once. V and J are TRBV6-4 and TRBJ1-2; D is undetermined. V shed 0 bases and J shed 6 bases, with 2 bases lying between them. Germline V gene sequence: CDR1 MRHNA, CDR2 SNTAGT. This CDR3 comprises 11 residues. As DNA, the CDR3 is TGTGCCAGCAGTGACTCCGATGGCTACACCTTC. This encodes CASSDSDGYTF.

The genes are TRBV9 and TRBJ2-7; 8 nucleotides match TRBD2. After removal of 1 base from V and 2 bases from J, the junction contained 5 bases not matched to a gene. Germline loops: CDR1 SGDLS, CDR2 YYNGEE. The CDR3 loop spans 15 amino acids. CDR3 sequence (DNA): TGTGCCAGCAGCGTAAGAGCGGGAGCTCCCTACGAGCAGTACTTC. Translation: CASSVRAGAPYEQYF.

The chain recombines TRBV6-1 with TRBJ1-1; D uncertain. Trimming left V 3 bases short and J 4 bases short, with 9 bases between. This CDR3 has 13 residues. Germline V gives CDR1 MNHNS, CDR2 SASEGT. The CDR3 bases are TGTGCCAGCAGTGACACCGGGAGCACTGAAGCTTTCTTT. Translation gives CASSDTGSTEAFF.

The V gene is TRBV30, the J gene TRBJ1-6; D is unclear. The CDR3 loop spans 14 amino acids. Germline V gene sequence: CDR1 GTSNPN, CDR2 SVGIG (reference sequence). V was trimmed by 7 bases and J by 7 bases, leaving 17 bases between them. Here the CDR3 DNA reads TGTGCCTATTTCAAGGGATTGGGAAATTCACCCCTCCACTTT. Protein: CAYFKGLGNSPLHF.

The chain combines TRBV25-1 with TRBJ2-3; unclear D gene. Germline CDR1 reads MGHDK; CDR2 reads SYGVNS. CDR3 length equals 12 residues. Trimming shortened V by 4 bases and J by 7 bases, and 9 bases separated the two germline ends. CDR3 in amino acids: CASSVGVNTQYF. CDR3 DNA: TGTGCCAGCAGTGTTGGGGTTAATACGCAGTATTTT.

This sequence joins TRBV9 and TRBJ1-2; D possibly corresponds to TRBD1 (5 bases). This CDR3 has 15 residues. In germline, CDR1 is SGDLS, CDR2 YYNGEE. Trimming left V 0 bases short and J 4 bases short, with 13 bases between. DNA for the CDR3: TGTGCCAGCAGCGTAGGTGGGGCGGCTACCTATGGCTACACCTTC. Its protein is CASSVGGAATYGYTF.

The chain couples TRBV11-2 to TRBJ1-2; 12 bases are shared with TRBD1. V lost 2 bases and J lost 4; bases outside the gene matches: 11. The germline gives CDR1 SGHAT, CDR2 FQNNGV. The CDR3 extends over 18 amino acids. The CDR3 spells CASSLLGDRGPNFYGYTF. The CDR3 DNA reads TGTGCCAGCAGCTTATTAGGGGACAGGGGGCCGAACTTCTATGGCTACACCTTC.

This sequence joins TRBV7-2 and TRBJ2-1; 8 bases match TRBD2. The V and J ends lost 4 bases and 9 bases, in that order; junction bases with no gene match: 5. Germline loops: CDR1 SGHTA, CDR2 FQGNSA. CDR3 length: 13 amino acids. DNA for the CDR3: TGTGCCAGCAGCTCCCAAGCGGGAGTTGAGCAGTTCTTC. The encoded protein is CASSSQAGVEQFF.